This T cell receptor (beta chain) stems from a study of identifying expanded T cells in peripheral blood (dated by TCRdb to between 2019 and 2020). Context from the whole study: Four technical replicates, made by sequencing separate aliquots from the same pool of genomic DNA, were compared pairwise. Beyond this particular receptor, the publication reports: Variance in clone template counts between approximately 2-week samples significantly increased with total template count across all healthy donors. The beta-binomial model significantly reduced the number of clones called differentially abundant and the false-positive rate across all healthy-donor time intervals. Between technical replicates the binomial model flagged about 1.1 differentially abundant clones, whereas over around two weeks the binomial model flagged about 16.4 and over roughly 4 weeks about 19. It was expected by the authors that biological variance in healthy repertoires might increase further over much longer intervals, such as months to years.

No immune events, such as infections, were documented for the healthy donors during the collection period. To calibrate time-dependent variance in a beta-binomial model of T-cell clone differential abundance, blood repertoires from healthy donors were used as a training cohort. The training cohort was composed of roughly ten healthy donors, 3 female and 7 male. Donor ages ranged from 29 to 64 years, with an average of around 45 years. Whole blood was collected from each healthy donor at three time points spaced about 14 days apart and obtained from a commercial supplier. Genomic DNA was extracted from unsorted whole blood for immunosequencing. Based on the germline V gene, the CDR1 and CDR2 sequences are MDHEN and SYDVKM. From the cysteine up to the phenylalanine, the CDR3 has a length of 13 residues. Only the CDR3 part of the read is kept: 39 bases, read in frame from the first base. Trimming takes 6 bases off V and 12 bases off J; junction bases not matched to a gene: 7.

Details on this clone: Its cognate antigen has yet to be identified. The sample holds no much larger clone one base away, and base qualities are not on file.

The immunoSEQ Assay, which relies on bias-controlled multiplex PCR amplification of genomic DNA, was used to profile TCRbeta CDR3 regions. The original pipeline was this. The absolute abundance of each unique TCRbeta CDR3 region was quantified after sequences were collapsed and filtered. Differential abundance was tested with two models: a binomial (Fisher-equivalent) model and a beta-binomial model that adds time-dependent variance fitted from healthy donors. Clones with fewer than 5 combined templates were removed, and differential abundance was called for clones with a Benjamini-Hochberg FDR below 0.01. Beta-binomial variance was modeled as a function of total template count across the two samples using the form v = (b*log(k)+a)^2. TCRdb provides this immuneACCESS table in a form limited to in-frame rearrangements. Some clones are lacking; in checked studies, under half of them reflect an unresolved V gene, and why the rest are absent is not known. That table gives V, J and clone size, and the DNA gave D and trimming. The table for this sample lists some 99,000 clones; roughly 90% of them were counted only once. The top ten clonotypes cover around 8.3% of the sample.

The chain couples TRBV28 to TRBJ2-1; 11 central nucleotides agree with TRBD2. The material sequenced was blood. The clonotype comes from a person aged 18 to 70 in good health. The encoded CDR3 is CASSLGLAVGQFF. Read as DNA, the sequence is TGTGCCAGCAGCTTGGGACTAGCGGTAGGGCAGTTCTTC.